A selection of T cell receptor beta chains follows, all from one sample in a study of graft-versus-host responses after intestinal transplantation. Sequenced by immunoSEQ multiplex PCR; TCRdb stores in-frame clones only, minus some. The sample holds 65,000 to 90,000 clones, less than 95% seen once. No cognate antigen is known for these TCRs. The sequenced sample was unstimulated CD8+ T cells sorted from spleen or lymph node cells, obtained before transplant. Source of these receptors: a human donor who was the organ donor for an intestinal transplant. CDR3s include the opening cysteine and the closing phenylalanine or tryptophan. Fields, in order: D gene, J gene, clone size, V gene, CDR3 protein, CDR3 DNA. The D gene is left open where the match is weak. Clone sizes are given selectively: once, few, many, or a class where the clone is expanded.

d_gene: NA; j_gene: TRBJ2-2; abundance: NA; v_gene: TRBV29-1; CDR3aa: CSVEDSGQNTGELFF; CDR3nt: TGCAGCGTTGAAGATTCGGGACAGAACACCGGGGAGCTGTTTTTT
d_gene: TRBD1; j_gene: TRBJ2-7; abundance: NA; v_gene: TRBV27; CDR3aa: CASSLGAGGAYEQYF; CDR3nt: TGTGCCAGCAGTTTAGGCGCAGGGGGCGCCTACGAGCAGTACTTC
d_gene: NA; j_gene: TRBJ1-1; abundance: NA; v_gene: TRBV4-3; CDR3aa: CASSQDRNTEAFF; CDR3nt: TGCGCCAGCAGCCAGGACAGGAACACTGAAGCTTTCTTT
d_gene: NA; j_gene: TRBJ2-7; abundance: NA; v_gene: TRBV6-1; CDR3aa: CASTMDREGTYEQYF; CDR3nt: TGTGCCAGCACCATGGACAGGGAGGGAACCTACGAGCAGTACTTC
d_gene: TRBD2; j_gene: TRBJ2-7; abundance: NA; v_gene: TRBV27; CDR3aa: CASSPRGGYEQYF; CDR3nt: TGTGCCAGCAGTCCCCGGGGGGGCTACGAGCAGTACTTC
d_gene: TRBD1; j_gene: TRBJ1-1; abundance: NA; v_gene: TRBV9; CDR3aa: CASSVGAAGGRIAEAFF; CDR3nt: TGTGCCAGCAGCGTAGGGGCGGCAGGGGGCCGTATCGCTGAAGCTTTCTTT
d_gene: TRBD1; j_gene: TRBJ1-2; abundance: NA; v_gene: TRBV5-4; CDR3aa: CASTIDRAIEGSPYGYTF; CDR3nt: TGTGCCAGCACCATAGACAGGGCGATTGAGGGCTCGCCTTATGGCTACACCTTC
d_gene: NA; j_gene: TRBJ2-1; abundance: NA; v_gene: TRBV6-5; CDR3aa: CASSLTSYNEQFF; CDR3nt: TGTGCCAGCAGCCTCACTAGCTACAATGAGCAGTTCTTC
d_gene: NA; j_gene: TRBJ2-1; abundance: NA; v_gene: TRBV19; CDR3aa: CASSGALAIHEQFF; CDR3nt: TGTGCCAGTAGCGGGGCGCTAGCGATCCATGAGCAGTTCTTC
d_gene: TRBD2; j_gene: TRBJ2-1; abundance: NA; v_gene: TRBV9; CDR3aa: CASSGTGTSGGDEQFF; CDR3nt: TGTGCCAGCAGCGGAACGGGGACTAGCGGGGGTGATGAGCAGTTCTTC
d_gene: NA; j_gene: TRBJ1-3; abundance: NA; v_gene: TRBV4-3; CDR3aa: CASSPIGSGNTIYF; CDR3nt: TGCGCCAGCAGCCCAATCGGCTCTGGAAACACCATATATTTT
d_gene: NA; j_gene: TRBJ1-1; abundance: NA; v_gene: TRBV19; CDR3aa: CASSTGITEAFF; CDR3nt: TGTGCCAGTAGTACCGGGATCACTGAAGCTTTCTTT
d_gene: TRBD1; j_gene: TRBJ2-7; abundance: NA; v_gene: TRBV27; CDR3aa: CASSLSTGTGAYEQYF; CDR3nt: TGTGCCAGCAGTCTAAGTACCGGGACAGGGGCCTACGAGCAGTACTTC
d_gene: NA; j_gene: TRBJ2-7; abundance: few; v_gene: TRBV27; CDR3aa: CASIKLGGYYEQYF; CDR3nt: TGTGCCAGCATCAAACTGGGGGGTTACTACGAGCAGTACTTC
d_gene: NA; j_gene: TRBJ1-1; abundance: NA; v_gene: TRBV4-1; CDR3aa: CASSQDPRGNTEAFF; CDR3nt: TGCGCCAGCAGCCAAGATCCTCGAGGTAACACTGAAGCTTTCTTT
d_gene: TRBD2; j_gene: TRBJ2-1; abundance: NA; v_gene: TRBV9; CDR3aa: CVSSVGTSGSNEQFF; CDR3nt: TGTGTCAGCAGCGTAGGGACTAGCGGGAGCAATGAGCAGTTCTTC
d_gene: TRBD1; j_gene: TRBJ1-2; abundance: NA; v_gene: TRBV13; CDR3aa: CASSLGQGYGYTF; CDR3nt: TGTGCCAGCAGCTTGGGACAGGGGTATGGCTACACCTTC
d_gene: TRBD2; j_gene: TRBJ2-5; abundance: NA; v_gene: TRBV6-5; CDR3aa: CASSYKRGGQETQYF; CDR3nt: TGTGCCAGCAGTTACAAGCGGGGGGGACAAGAGACCCAGTACTTC
d_gene: NA; j_gene: TRBJ2-7; abundance: NA; v_gene: TRBV7-2; CDR3aa: CASSLVDSGGYEQYF; CDR3nt: TGTGCCAGCAGCTTAGTAGATAGTGGCGGTTACGAGCAGTACTTC
d_gene: NA; j_gene: TRBJ2-7; abundance: NA; v_gene: TRBV5-6; CDR3aa: CASSLGAAGHEQYF; CDR3nt: TGTGCCAGCAGCTTGGGAGCGGCGGGCCACGAGCAGTACTTC
d_gene: TRBD2; j_gene: TRBJ2-7; abundance: NA; v_gene: TRBV10-3; CDR3aa: CAISESGTIYEQYF; CDR3nt: TGTGCCATCAGTGAGTCGGGGACTATCTACGAGCAGTACTTC
d_gene: TRBD1; j_gene: TRBJ1-1; abundance: NA; v_gene: TRBV28; CDR3aa: CASRPSGGTGGTEAFF; CDR3nt: TGTGCCAGCAGGCCAAGCGGCGGGACAGGGGGGACTGAAGCTTTCTTT
d_gene: TRBD1; j_gene: TRBJ1-1; abundance: NA; v_gene: TRBV9; CDR3aa: CASSVGGGGTTEAFF; CDR3nt: TGTGCCAGCAGCGTAGGAGGGGGCGGGACCACTGAAGCTTTCTTT
d_gene: TRBD2; j_gene: TRBJ2-7; abundance: once; v_gene: TRBV11-2; CDR3aa: CASSLVAGGLYEQYF; CDR3nt: TGTGCCAGCAGCTTAGTAGCGGGGGGGCTCTACGAGCAGTACTTC
d_gene: NA; j_gene: TRBJ1-4; abundance: NA; v_gene: TRBV7-6; CDR3aa: CASSEYSYPNEKLFF; CDR3nt: TGTGCCAGCAGCGAATACAGCTACCCTAATGAAAAACTGTTTTTT
d_gene: NA; j_gene: TRBJ1-6; abundance: NA; v_gene: TRBV6-1; CDR3aa: CASSHGQLSPLHF; CDR3nt: TGTGCCAGCAGCCATGGACAGTTATCGCCCCTCCACTTT
d_gene: TRBD2; j_gene: TRBJ2-5; abundance: NA; v_gene: TRBV30; CDR3aa: CAWEGDGLAGGYQETQYF; CDR3nt: TGTGCCTGGGAGGGGGACGGACTAGCGGGGGGGTACCAAGAGACCCAGTACTTC
d_gene: NA; j_gene: TRBJ2-7; abundance: NA; v_gene: TRBV6-5; CDR3aa: CASSYSIPGVGEQYF; CDR3nt: TGTGCCAGCAGTTACTCGATCCCAGGGGTGGGTGAGCAGTACTTC
d_gene: NA; j_gene: TRBJ1-5; abundance: NA; v_gene: TRBV7-8; CDR3aa: CASSRGGLGQPQHF; CDR3nt: TGTGCCAGCAGTAGGGGGGGTTTAGGGCAGCCCCAGCATTTT
d_gene: TRBD1; j_gene: TRBJ2-3; abundance: NA; v_gene: TRBV9; CDR3aa: CASSPLQGAGTDTQYF; CDR3nt: TGTGCCAGCAGCCCCTTACAGGGGGCGGGTACAGATACGCAGTATTTT
d_gene: NA; j_gene: TRBJ1-3; abundance: few; v_gene: TRBV19; CDR3aa: CASSISPGGNTIYF; CDR3nt: TGTGCCAGTAGTATTTCTCCAGGAGGAAACACCATATATTTT
d_gene: NA; j_gene: TRBJ1-2; abundance: NA; v_gene: TRBV13; CDR3aa: CASSLGLDGGSYGYTF; CDR3nt: TGTGCCAGCAGCTTAGGCCTGGACGGAGGTTCCTATGGCTACACCTTC
d_gene: TRBD2; j_gene: TRBJ2-1; abundance: NA; v_gene: TRBV11-2; CDR3aa: CASSPLAGGPVEQFF; CDR3nt: TGTGCCAGCAGCCCACTAGCGGGGGGGCCGGTCGAGCAGTTCTTC
d_gene: TRBD2; j_gene: TRBJ2-1; abundance: NA; v_gene: TRBV4-3; CDR3aa: CASSYRLAGGPEEQFF; CDR3nt: TGCGCCAGCAGCTACCGACTAGCGGGGGGGCCGGAGGAGCAGTTCTTC
d_gene: NA; j_gene: TRBJ2-2; abundance: NA; v_gene: TRBV29-1; CDR3aa: CSGGPTTGELFF; CDR3nt: TGCAGCGGGGGGCCTACGACCGGGGAGCTGTTTTTT
d_gene: TRBD2; j_gene: TRBJ2-5; abundance: NA; v_gene: TRBV4-1; CDR3aa: CASSQDTAGGRKTQYF; CDR3nt: TGCGCCAGCAGCCAAGATACAGCGGGGGGGCGGAAGACCCAGTACTTC
d_gene: NA; j_gene: TRBJ1-1; abundance: NA; v_gene: TRBV29-1; CDR3aa: CSVVSDSEDLYTEAFF; CDR3nt: TGCAGCGTTGTTTCGGACTCGGAGGATCTGTACACTGAAGCTTTCTTT